What follows are 26 T cell receptor beta chains derived from one specimen sequenced in a study of tumor-infiltrating lymphocytes in primary liver carcinoma. RNA and DNA were co-extracted from approximately 20-30 mg of unsorted bulk tissue. TCR beta cDNA was prepared out of roughly 520 ng total RNA by means of a constant-region primer. What produced the TCR beta libraries was three nested multiplex PCR rounds using slightly modified ARM-PCR. Amplification in the first two PCR rounds was performed using TRBV1-TRBV30 forward primers and a C-beta reverse primer for roughly 9 cycles each. One entry per CDR3 protein, called by TCRdb with MiXCR from the multiplex PCR reads. The data show approximately 120,000 distinct CDR3 sequences, with 50% to 80% seen just once and more than 7% held by the top ten. Sequenced material: liver tumor tissue from sampling region 3. Subset: tumor region T3, left-lateral pole. The origin of the receptors is a woman aged 60-75 years with primary liver carcinoma and hepatitis B virus infection.

Remarks on this clonotype: Here the CDR3 omits its conserved ending phenylalanine or tryptophan, so a read error is the likely source. The J gene is TRBJ2-7, the V gene TRBV6-6; the D gene is possibly TRBD2 (6 bases). Germline V gene data show CDR1 as MNHNY and CDR2 as SVGAGI (reference sequence). The CDR3 runs to 14 residues. V was pared by 5 bases and J by 3 bases, with 14 bases between. CDR3 loop: CASSTTGAGYEQYS. In DNA form, the CDR3 reads TGTGCCAGCAGTACAACGGGAGCGGGCTACGAGCAGTACTCC.

This clonotype came up a few times. V gene TRBV29-1 combines with J gene TRBJ2-2; possibly TRBD1 for D (6 bases). The CDR3 length is 15 residues. Per the germline V gene, CDR1 is SQVTM and CDR2 is ANQGSEA. V was cut by 5 bases and J by 4 bases, with 17 bases left in between. The DNA of the CDR3 is TGCAGCGTTCCACAGGGTCCGGCGGGCACCGGGGAGCTGTTTTTT. Translated: CSVPQGPAGTGELFF.

As regards this clonotype: At one end, the junction sequence differs from germline, possibly due to a read error. This chain connects TRBV4-1 to TRBJ2-2; 7 bases line up with TRBD2. This CDR3 is built from 18 residues. Per germline, CDR1 MGHRA and CDR2 YSYEKL. The CDR3: CAGSPRITGGLNTEELFF. The CDR3 DNA sequence: TGCGCCGGCAGCCCACGGATCACGGGAGGCCTGAACACCGAGGAGCTGTTTTTT.

This clonotype appeared many times. This sequence joins TRBV5-4 and TRBJ1-1, with no clear D. The CDR3 runs 13 residues. Germline V gene sequence: CDR1 SGHNT, CDR2 YYREEE (reference sequence). Trimming cost V 0 bases and J 4 bases, with 7 bases left between them. The CDR3 coding sequence is TGTGCCAGCAGCTTGGCAGGAATCACTGAAGCTTTCTTT. Amino acid sequence: CASSLAGITEAFF.

Worth noting for this clonotype: One end of the junction fails to match germline, which may point to a read error. This chain links TRBV6-2 or TRBV6-3 with TRBJ2-2; 8 positions agree with TRBD2. The length of the CDR3 is 16 residues. Germline-derived CDR1 and CDR2 are MNHEY and SVGEGT. The DNA for the CDR3 is TGTGCCACCAGTCCCCGACTAGCGTGGAACACCGGGGAGCTGTTTTTT. Translating gives CATSPRLAWNTGELFF.

This clonotype was counted once. At one of its ends the junction is not consistent with the germline gene, which may arise from a read error. The V call is TRBV25-1, the J call TRBJ2-5, with 10 bases lining up with TRBD2. Germline-derived CDR1 and CDR2 are MGHDK and SYGVNS. CDR3 length: 15 amino acids. The CDR3 DNA reads TGTGTCAGCAGTGAATCCGGACTAGCGGAGGAGACCCAGTACTTC. Its protein product is CVSSESGLAEETQYF.

This clonotype was found once. This may stem from a read error, because a much larger clone lies one nucleotide away. V and J are TRBV12-3 or TRBV12-4 and TRBJ2-6; D possibly corresponds to TRBD2 (6 bases). The CDR3 contains 19 residues. CDR3 amino acids: CARSWDSPGPKTGANVLTF. As DNA, the CDR3 is TGTGCCAGGAGTTGGGACTCCCCAGGGCCAAAGACTGGGGCCAACGTCCTGACTTTC.

As concerns this clonotype: A much larger clone differs by one base, so this may be a read error. The chain uses TRBV1 and TRBJ2-1. TRBV1 is assigned pseudogene status. The CDR3 contains 17 residues. The CDR3 here is CTSSQDKGIGDIGEQFF. As DNA, the CDR3 is TGCACCAGCAGCCAAGATAAGGGAATCGGCGACATAGGTGAGCAGTTCTTC.

A note on this clonotype: A much bigger clone sits one base away, suggesting this may be a read error. Here the CDR3 DNA reads TGTGCCAGCAGCTATTGCGGAGGAGGGGAGACCCAGTACTTC. This codes for CASSYCGGGETQYF. This chain connects TRBV5-4 to TRBJ2-5; D is perhaps TRBD2 (6 bases). The V gene's germline CDR1 is SGHNT and CDR2 YYREEE (reference sequence). V dropped 3 bases and J dropped 5 bases, with 14 bases sitting between them. The CDR3 spans 14 residues.

As concerns this clonotype: An end of the junction differs from the germline gene, which may be a read error. V and J are TRBV5-1 and TRBJ2-5, with a weak D call TRBD1 (5 bases). The CDR3 has 15 residues. Looked up from germline, CDR1 is SGHRS and CDR2 is YFSETQ. The DNA for the CDR3 is TGCGCCAGCAACTTGAACAGGATGGCAGGAGAGACCCAGTACTTC. Protein product: CASNLNRMAGETQYF.

The V and J genes are TRBV18 and TRBJ2-7, with D unresolved. The CDR3 contains 12 residues. V was cut by 5 bases and J by 7 bases, with 12 bases left in between. CDR1 is KGHSH, CDR2 LQKENI, per germline. The chain's CDR3 is CASSSTSWEQYF. For the CDR3, the DNA is TGTGCCAGCTCATCCACTTCGTGGGAGCAGTACTTC.

V gene TRBV11-2 combines with J gene TRBJ2-5, with TRBD2 identical over 10 bases. This CDR3 has 16 residues. J was trimmed by 7 bases and V by 5 bases; bases with no gene match: 13. Germline CDR1 and CDR2: SGHAT and FQNNGV. The CDR3 is CASSQAATSGSGTQYF. CDR3 in DNA: TGTGCCAGCAGCCAGGCCGCGACTAGCGGGTCTGGGACCCAGTACTTC.

By sample fraction, this clonotype is medium-sized. The rearrangement joins TRBV11-2 to TRBJ2-4; 14 nucleotides match TRBD2. The V gene end was trimmed by 7 bases and the J gene end by 7 bases; junction bases not matched to a gene: 3. Germline assignment: CDR1 SGHAT and CDR2 FQNNGV. The CDR3 sequence is 14 residues long. CDR3 sequence (DNA): TGTGCCAGCACCCGACTAGCGGGAGGGAACATTCAGTACTTC. It specifies CASTRLAGGNIQYF.

The chain links TRBV6-1 to TRBJ2-1; 10 bases are shared with TRBD1. Unmatched junction bases numbered 16, after V lost 8 bases and J lost 12 bases. The CDR3 spans 15 residues. From germline, CDR1 is MNHNS and CDR2 SASEGT. The CDR3 protein is CASRNPGQGTSGQFF. Written as DNA, the CDR3 is TGTGCCAGCCGAAATCCGGGACAGGGGACGTCTGGGCAGTTCTTC.

V gene TRBV2 combines with J gene TRBJ1-2, with no clear D. Trimming cost V 6 bases and J 5 bases, with 7 bases left between them. Germline-derived CDR1 and CDR2 are SNHLY and FYNNEI. The CDR3 is made up of 11 amino acids. Here the CDR3 reads CASRREYGYTF. Here the CDR3 DNA reads TGTGCCAGCAGGCGGGAGTATGGCTACACCTTC.

This clonotype was seen at least ten times. The chain joins TRBV4-1 to TRBJ1-5, with D possibly matching TRBD1 (5 bases). Germline V gives CDR1 MGHRA, CDR2 YSYEKL. Trimming took 0 bases from V and 8 from J, leaving 17 bases between them. CDR3 length equals 16 residues. This CDR3 is CASSQDRGTLGEPQHF. CDR3 DNA: TGCGCCAGCAGCCAAGATCGCGGGACCCTAGGTGAGCCCCAGCATTTT.

Worth noting for this clonotype: This clone may be a read error of a much larger clone one base away. The chain couples TRBV7-9 to TRBJ2-7, with D tentatively TRBD1 (6 bases). Trimming shortened V by 3 bases and J by 2 bases, and 11 bases separated the two germline ends. CDR3 length: 14 residues. Germline loops: CDR1 SEHNR, CDR2 FQNEAQ (reference sequence). CDR3 in DNA: TGTGCCAGCAGCTTGGGCAGGGGACCCTACGAGCAGTACTTC. Its protein is CASSLGRGPYEQYF.

On this clonotype: Just one base apart from a much larger clone, this may be a read error. This chain links TRBV28 with TRBJ2-1, with unresolved D. CDR1 is MDHEN, CDR2 SYDVKM, per germline. The CDR3 loop spans 15 amino acids. The chain's CDR3 is CASIGQLGIYNEQLF. CDR3 nucleotides: TGTGCCAGCATTGGGCAACTTGGGATATACAATGAGCAGCTCTTC.

This clonotype came up many times. The chain joins TRBV29-1 to TRBJ2-3; 8 positions agree with TRBD2. Unmatched junction bases numbered 4, after V lost 7 bases and J lost 4 bases. Germline V gene sequence: CDR1 SQVTM, CDR2 ANQGSEA. CDR3 length: 12 amino acids. CDR3 coding DNA: TGCAGCGCAAGCGGGAGCTCAGATACGCAGTATTTT. The encoded protein is CSASGSSDTQYF.

This clonotype was found once. The chain recombines TRBV11-2 with TRBJ2-3; no reliable D call. The germline V gene encodes CDR1 SGHAT and CDR2 FQNNGV. The CDR3 sequence is 16 residues long. Trimming pared 2 bases from V and 6 bases from J, leaving 18 bases between. CDR3 in DNA: TGTGCCAGCAGCTTATCTAGGTCCCTTGACACGGATACGCAGTATTTT. Translated: CASSLSRSLDTDTQYF. The variable domain in full, with the rest retrieved from reference TRBV11-2 and TRBJ2-3, is EAGVAQSPRYKIIEKRQSVAFWCNPISGHATLYWYQQILGQGPKLLIQFQNNGVVDDSQLPKDRFSAERLKGVDSTLKIQPAKLEDSAVYLCASSLSRSLDTDTQYFGPGTRLTVL.

V usage is TRBV11-2 and J usage is TRBJ2-1, with TRBD1 matching over 9 bases. Germline V lookup: CDR1 SGHAT, CDR2 FQNNGV. CDR3 size: 15 residues. DNA of the CDR3: TGTATCAGCAGCTTACTTAATGACAGGGGGAATGAGCAGTTCTTC. Encoded protein: CISSLLNDRGNEQFF. The complete variable domain, with remaining parts taken from reference TRBV11-2 and TRBJ2-1, reads EAGVAQSPRYKIIEKRQSVAFWCNPISGHATLYWYQQILGQGPKLLIQFQNNGVVDDSQLPKDRFSAERLKGVDSTLKIQPAKLEDSAVYLCISSLLNDRGNEQFFGPGTRLTVL.

This clonotype occurred many times. The chain employs TRBV29-1 and TRBJ2-5; perhaps TRBD1 as D (5 bases). The CDR3 has 13 residues. Germline V gene sequence: CDR1 SQVTM, CDR2 ANQGSEA. The ends were cut back, 4 bases at V and 2 bases at J, with 11 bases in the middle. CDR3 protein: CSVVPGSQETQYF. For the CDR3, the DNA is TGCAGCGTTGTTCCAGGGTCTCAAGAGACCCAGTACTTC.

As for this clonotype: Since a much larger clone is just one base distant, this may be a read error. The chain carries TRBV10-3 and TRBJ1-5; D gene ambiguous. This CDR3 contains 15 residues. Germline V gene sequence: CDR1 ENHRY, CDR2 SYGVKD. The V end was cut by 4 bases, the J end by 5 bases, with 15 bases between. CDR3 sequence: CAISGMDGGDQPQHF. In nucleotides, the CDR3 is TGTGCCATCAGTGGCATGGACGGCGGGGATCAGCCCCAGCATTTT.

This clonotype was counted a few times. The rearrangement links TRBV18 to TRBJ2-7; tentative D call: TRBD1 (6 bases). The CDR3 loop spans 13 amino acids. From germline, CDR1 is KGHSH and CDR2 LQKENI. Trimming cost V 5 bases and J 2 bases, with 10 bases left between them. The CDR3 nucleotides read TGTGCCAGCTCATCCGGACAGCCCTACGAGCAGTACTTC. It codes for CASSSGQPYEQYF.

This clonotype was recorded only once. A much larger clonotype is one base distant, so this may be a read error. The chain is built from TRBV6-6 and TRBJ2-3; 10 bases map to TRBD2. CDR3 length equals 17 residues. Germline loops: CDR1 MNHNY, CDR2 SVGAGI (reference sequence). In DNA form, the CDR3 reads TGTGCCAGCAGTTACCCTCCTAGCGGGAGAGCGCATAATACGCTGTATTTT. This sequence encodes CASSYPPSGRAHNTLYF.

This clonotype was counted between two and nine times. Given a much more abundant clone one base away, this may be a read error. Because the CDR3's place on the DNA is in doubt, the DNA is left out and the CDR3 is given as listed by TCRdb. The chain couples TRBV5-4 to TRBJ2-2; the listed D gene, TRBD1, was not tested against the DNA. CDR1 and CDR2 (germline): SGHNT, YYREEE (reference sequence). The CDR3 is 14 residues long, ends included. Here the CDR3 reads CASSFGRGNGEPFF.